This T cell receptor (beta chain) was retrieved from a study of human T cells and chemical hapten exposure. This clonotype was seen at least ten times. One junction end does not reproduce the germline sequence, and a read error may be involved. The time point was: patch test 3, about 24 weeks after DPC sensitization. Treatment noted: therapeutic diphenylcyclopropenone sensitization with weekly scalp DPC. From whole blood left unfractionated, total RNA was extracted. A single record per CDR3 protein comes from TCRdb applying MiXCR to the RACE reads. The sample gives tens of thousands of distinct CDR3 sequences, around 9.5% of which show up once; approximately 24% is in the top ten. This CDR3 spans 13 amino acids. CDR1 and CDR2 from the germline V gene are SGHNT and YENEEA.

The chain employs TRBV11-3 and TRBJ2-7; D is unresolved. The clonotype originates from a man aged 50 or older with alopecia areata. Some clones in this sample may be carry-over from other donors' samples. The material sequenced was whole blood, taken in connection with sensitization to the hapten diphenylcyclopropenone (DPC). CDR3 amino acids: CASSLDFSYEQYF. The CDR3 DNA is TGTGCCAGCAGCCTAGACTTTTCCTACGAGCAGTACTTC.